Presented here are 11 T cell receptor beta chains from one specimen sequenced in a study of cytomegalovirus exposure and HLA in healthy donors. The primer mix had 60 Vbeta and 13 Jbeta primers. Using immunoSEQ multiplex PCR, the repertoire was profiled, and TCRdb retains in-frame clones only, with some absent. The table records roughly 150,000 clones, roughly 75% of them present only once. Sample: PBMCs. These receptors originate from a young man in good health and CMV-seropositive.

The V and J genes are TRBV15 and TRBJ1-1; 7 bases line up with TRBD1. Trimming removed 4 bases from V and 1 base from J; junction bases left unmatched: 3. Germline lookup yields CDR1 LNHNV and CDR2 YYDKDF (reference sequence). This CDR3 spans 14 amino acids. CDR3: CATSTDRANTEAFF. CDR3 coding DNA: TGTGCCACCAGCACCGACAGGGCGAACACTGAAGCTTTCTTT. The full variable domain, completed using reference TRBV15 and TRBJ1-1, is DAMVIQNPRYQVTQFGKPVTLSCSQTLNHNVMYWYQQKSSQAPKLLFHYYDKDFNNEADTPDNFQSRRPNTSFCFLDIRSPGLGDTAMYLCATSTDRANTEAFFGQGTRLTVV.

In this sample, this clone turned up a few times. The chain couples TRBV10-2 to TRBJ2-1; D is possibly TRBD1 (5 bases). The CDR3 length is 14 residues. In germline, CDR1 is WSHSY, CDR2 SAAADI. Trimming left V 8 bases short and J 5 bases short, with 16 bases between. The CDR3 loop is CASGATQLNNEQFF. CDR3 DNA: TGCGCCAGCGGGGCGACCCAACTAAACAATGAGCAGTTCTTC.

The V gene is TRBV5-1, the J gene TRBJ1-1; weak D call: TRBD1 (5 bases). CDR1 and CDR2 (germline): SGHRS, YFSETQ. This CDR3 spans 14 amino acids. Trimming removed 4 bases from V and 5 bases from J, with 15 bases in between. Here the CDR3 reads CASSLGGVATEAFF. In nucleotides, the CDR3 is TGCGCCAGCAGCCTGGGGGGGGTAGCGACTGAAGCTTTCTTT.

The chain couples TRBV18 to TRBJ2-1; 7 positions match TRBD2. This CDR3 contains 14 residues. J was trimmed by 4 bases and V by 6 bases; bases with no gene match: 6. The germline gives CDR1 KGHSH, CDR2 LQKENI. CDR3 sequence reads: CASSHTGGYNEQFF. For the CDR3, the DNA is TGTGCCAGCTCTCATACGGGGGGATACAATGAGCAGTTCTTC. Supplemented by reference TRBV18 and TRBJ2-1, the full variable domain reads NAGVMQNPRHLVRRRGQEARLRCSPMKGHSHVYWYRQLPEEGLKFMVYLQKENIIDESGMPKERFSAEFPKEGPSILRIQQVVRGDSAAYFCASSHTGGYNEQFFGPGTRLTVL.

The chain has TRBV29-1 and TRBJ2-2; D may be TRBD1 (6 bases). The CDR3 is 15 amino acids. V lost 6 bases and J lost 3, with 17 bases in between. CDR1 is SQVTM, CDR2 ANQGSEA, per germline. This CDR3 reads CSVAKSGVDTGELFF. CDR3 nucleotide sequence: TGCAGCGTCGCCAAGTCAGGGGTTGACACCGGGGAGCTGTTTTTT.

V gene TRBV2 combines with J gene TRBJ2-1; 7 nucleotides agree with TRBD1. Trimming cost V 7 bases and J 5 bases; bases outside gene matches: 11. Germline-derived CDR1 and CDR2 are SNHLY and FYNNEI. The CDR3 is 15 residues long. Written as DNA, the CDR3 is TGTGCCAGCACCCTAGAGGGGCAGGGGGACAATGAGCAGTTCTTC. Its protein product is CASTLEGQGDNEQFF.

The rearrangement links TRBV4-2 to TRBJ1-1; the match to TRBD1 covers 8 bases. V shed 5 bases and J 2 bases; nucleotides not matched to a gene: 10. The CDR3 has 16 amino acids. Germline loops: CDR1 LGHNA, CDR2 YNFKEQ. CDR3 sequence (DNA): TGTGCCAGCAGCGTAAAACCAGGGGGCTTAAACACTGAAGCTTTCTTT. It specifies CASSVKPGGLNTEAFF.

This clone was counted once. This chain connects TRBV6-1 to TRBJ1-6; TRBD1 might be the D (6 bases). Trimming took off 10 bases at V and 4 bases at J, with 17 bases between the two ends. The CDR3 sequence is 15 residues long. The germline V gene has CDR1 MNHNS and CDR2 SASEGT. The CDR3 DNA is TGTGCCACCCAGGGGTCCGGGCCATATAATTCACCCCTCCACTTT. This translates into CATQGSGPYNSPLHF.

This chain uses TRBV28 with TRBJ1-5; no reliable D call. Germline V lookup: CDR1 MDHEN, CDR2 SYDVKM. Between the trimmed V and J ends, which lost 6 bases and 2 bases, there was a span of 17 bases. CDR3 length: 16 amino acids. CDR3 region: CASSKDRVARNQPQHF. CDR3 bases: TGTGCCAGCAGCAAGGATCGGGTGGCTCGCAATCAGCCCCAGCATTTT.

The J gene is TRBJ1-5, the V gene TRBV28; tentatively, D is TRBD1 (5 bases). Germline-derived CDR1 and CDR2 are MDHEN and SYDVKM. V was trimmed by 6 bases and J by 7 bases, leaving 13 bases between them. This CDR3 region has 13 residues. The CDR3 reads CASRRRGEQPQHF. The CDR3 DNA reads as TGTGCCAGCAGAAGACGGGGGGAGCAGCCCCAGCATTTT.

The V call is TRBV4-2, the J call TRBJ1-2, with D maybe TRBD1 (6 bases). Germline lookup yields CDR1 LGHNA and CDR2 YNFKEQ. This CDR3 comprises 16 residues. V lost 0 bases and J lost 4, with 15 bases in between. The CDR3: CASSQDGQGMAYGYTF. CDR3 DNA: TGTGCCAGCAGCCAAGATGGTCAGGGGATGGCCTATGGCTACACCTTC.